This T cell receptor (beta chain) emerged from a study of blood T cell repertoires in COVID-19. Study as a whole: Donors in the United States, Italy and Spain gave samples during acute or convalescent COVID-19. Sample material is recorded as cDNA or gDNA derived from T cells, B-cell-depleted T cells, or PBMCs.

In Seattle, patients joined the study during active infection and were tracked longitudinally. Trimming removed 4 bases from V and 6 bases from J; junction bases left unmatched: 8. Germline loops: CDR1 KGHSH, CDR2 LQKENI. The CDR3 covers 14 residues. In the source study's methods: Counts of nucleated cells, estimated from reference gene primer amplification, were obtained. Sequenced by immunoSEQ multiplex PCR; TCRdb stores in-frame clones only, minus some. Clone size and the V and J calls come from that table; the DNA yielded D and trimming. Among about 340,000 clones listed, 86% were seen once. The chain has TRBV18 and TRBJ2-7, with 8 bases matching TRBD1. This sequence was found in a woman aged 55 to 70 with COVID-19, enrolled during active disease. What was sequenced was peripheral blood. The CDR3 nucleotides read TGTGCCAGCTCACTGGGAGGACAGGGTGGCGAGCAGTACTTC. Translation gives CASSLGGQGGEQYF. Supplemented by reference TRBV18 and TRBJ2-7, the full variable domain reads NAGVMQNPRHLVRRRGQEARLRCSPMKGHSHVYWYRQLPEEGLKFMVYLQKENIIDESGMPKERFSAEFPKEGPSILRIQQVVRGDSAAYFCASSLGGQGGEQYFGPGTRLTVT.